The clone carrying this TCR beta chain came up many times. What it binds is unknown. The record originates from a study of T-cell reconstitution after alpha-beta-depleted transplantation in children. The CDR3 length is 16 residues. V shed 0 bases and J shed 0 bases, with 12 bases lying between them. Per germline, CDR1 MNHEY and CDR2 SVGAGI. Unique molecular identifiers were used in preparing the TCRbeta library. TCRdb fed the PCR reads into MiXCR, producing one record per CDR3 protein. This table has around 440,000 distinct CDR3 sequences, about 10% appearing once. Study conclusions and caveats: The study traced high day-60 TCRbeta diversity in some patients to surviving recipient T cells and thymic progenitors.

This specimen was PBMCs, taken before TCRalphabeta/CD19-depleted stem cell transplant. The clonotype comes from a child aged 2-15 years with inherited bone marrow failure, due to receive a stem cell transplant. V is TRBV6-5 and J is TRBJ2-7; D possibly corresponds to TRBD2 (5 bases). The CDR3 sequence is CASSYSYGVLSYEQYF. The DNA for the CDR3 is TGTGCCAGCAGTTACTCGTACGGGGTCCTCTCCTACGAGCAGTACTTC.